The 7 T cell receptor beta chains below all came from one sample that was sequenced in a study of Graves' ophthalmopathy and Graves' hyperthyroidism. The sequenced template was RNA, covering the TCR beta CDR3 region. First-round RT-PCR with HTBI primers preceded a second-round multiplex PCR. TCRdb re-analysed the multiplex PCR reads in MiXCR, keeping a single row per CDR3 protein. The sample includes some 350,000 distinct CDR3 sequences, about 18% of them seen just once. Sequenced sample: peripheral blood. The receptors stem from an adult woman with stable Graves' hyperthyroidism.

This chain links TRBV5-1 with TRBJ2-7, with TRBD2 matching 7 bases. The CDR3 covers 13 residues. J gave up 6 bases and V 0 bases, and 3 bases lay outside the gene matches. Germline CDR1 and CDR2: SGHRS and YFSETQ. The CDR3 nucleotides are TGCGCCAGCAGCTTGGACTCGGGAGGCGAGCAGTACTTC. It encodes CASSLDSGGEQYF.

The CDR3 spells CASTQTGTGGYEQYF. The CDR3 DNA reads as TGTGCCAGCACTCAGACCGGGACAGGAGGCTACGAGCAGTACTTC. The chain couples TRBV28 to TRBJ2-7, with TRBD1 identical over 8 bases. V gave up 7 bases and J gave up 3 bases; unmatched junction bases: 11. This CDR3 is 15 amino acids long. Germline V lookup: CDR1 MDHEN, CDR2 SYDVKM.

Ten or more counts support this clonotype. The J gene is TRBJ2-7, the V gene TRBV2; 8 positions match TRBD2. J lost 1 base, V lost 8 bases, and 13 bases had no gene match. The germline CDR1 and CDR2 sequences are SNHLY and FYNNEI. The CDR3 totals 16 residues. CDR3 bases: TGTGCCAGCGGCGAGGGACTAGTCTCTTCGTCCTACGAGCAGTACTTC. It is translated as CASGEGLVSSSYEQYF.

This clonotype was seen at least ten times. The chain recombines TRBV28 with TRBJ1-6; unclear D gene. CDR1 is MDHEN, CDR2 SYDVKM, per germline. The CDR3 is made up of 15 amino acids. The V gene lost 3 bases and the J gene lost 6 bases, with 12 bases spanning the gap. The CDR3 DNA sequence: TGTGCCAGCAGTTTGAATGGACTCACTAATTCACCCCTCCACTTT. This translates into CASSLNGLTNSPLHF.

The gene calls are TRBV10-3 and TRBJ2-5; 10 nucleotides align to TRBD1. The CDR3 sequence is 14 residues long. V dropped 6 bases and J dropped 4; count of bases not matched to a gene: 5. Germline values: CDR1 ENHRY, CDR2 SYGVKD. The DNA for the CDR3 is TGTGCCATCAGAGCCGGGACAGGGGTAGAGACCCAGTACTTC. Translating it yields CAIRAGTGVETQYF.

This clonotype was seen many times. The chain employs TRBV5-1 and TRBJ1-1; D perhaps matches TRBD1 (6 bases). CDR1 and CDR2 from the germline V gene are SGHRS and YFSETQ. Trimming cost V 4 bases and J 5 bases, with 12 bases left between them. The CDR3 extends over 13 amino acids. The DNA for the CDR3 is TGCGCCAGCAGCCACAGGGTTGGAACTGAAGCTTTCTTT. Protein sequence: CASSHRVGTEAFF.

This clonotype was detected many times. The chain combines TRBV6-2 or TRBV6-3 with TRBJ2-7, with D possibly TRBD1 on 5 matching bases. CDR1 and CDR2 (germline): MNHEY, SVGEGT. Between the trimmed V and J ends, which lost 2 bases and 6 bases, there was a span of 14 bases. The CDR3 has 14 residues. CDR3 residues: CASSYQAGPGEQYF. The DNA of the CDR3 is TGTGCCAGCAGTTACCAAGCAGGGCCCGGCGAGCAGTACTTC.